This passage covers 12 T cell receptor beta chains from one sample sequenced in a study of low-dose radiotherapy and immunotherapy resistance in tumors. Amplification, which lasted 20 to 25 PCR cycles, used a constant-region primer and V-primer adapter to amplify TCRs. TCRdb fed the reads into MiXCR, producing one record per CDR3 protein. Here the sample spans about 46,000 distinct CDR3 sequences, approximately 12% being singletons. Time point in this sample: before trial treatment. The sample was PBMCs, taken before treatment. The receptors derive from a female donor with ovarian cancer.

This clonotype has at least ten counts. This chain joins TRBV21-1 and TRBJ1-2; the table's D call TRBD1 went unverified against the DNA. TRBV21-1 is annotated as a pseudogene. The CDR3 sequence is 18 residues long. In nucleotides, the CDR3 is TGTGCCAGCAGGGGAGGTCCGGGACAGAGCTCTCGTGACTATGGCTACACCTTC. Its protein product is CASRGGPGQSSRDYGYTF.

This clonotype has a handful of counts. The chain combines TRBV5-5 with TRBJ1-1, with 7 bases fitting TRBD1. CDR3 length equals 14 residues. CDR1 is SGHKS, CDR2 YYEKEE, per germline (reference sequence). V trimming: 2 bases; J trimming: 1 base; junction bases outside the gene matches: 2. In DNA, the CDR3 is TGTGCCAGCAGCTTTTGGACAGGGAACACTGAAGCTTTCTTT. Its protein product is CASSFWTGNTEAFF.

This clonotype has ten or more counts. The gene calls are TRBV5-6 and TRBJ1-5; no reliable D call. The germline V gene encodes CDR1 SGHDT and CDR2 YYEEEE. The CDR3 is 12 amino acids. The V end was cut by 0 bases, the J end by 4 bases, with 2 bases between. The CDR3 DNA reads TGTGCCAGCAGCTTGGGGAATCAGCCCCAGCATTTT. Translating it yields CASSLGNQPQHF.

This clonotype was observed many times. This sequence joins TRBV29-1 and TRBJ1-1; D is undetermined. Germline CDR1 is SQVTM and CDR2 is ANQGSEA. Between the trimmed V and J ends, which lost 4 bases and 0 bases, there was a span of 6 bases. This CDR3 is built from 12 residues. CDR3 nucleotide sequence: TGCAGCGTTGTTTTACTGAACACTGAAGCTTTCTTT. Its translation is CSVVLLNTEAFF.

This clonotype was counted many times. The genes are TRBV20-1 and TRBJ2-7; D perhaps matches TRBD1 (7 bases). The germline V and J ends were trimmed by 3 bases and 0 bases, with 9 bases remaining between them. From germline, CDR1 is DFQATT and CDR2 SNEGSKA (reference sequence). The CDR3 loop spans 13 amino acids. CDR3 in amino acids: CSARQGGSYEQYF. The CDR3 coding sequence is TGCAGTGCTAGGCAGGGGGGCTCCTACGAGCAGTACTTC.

This clonotype was observed many times. The J gene is TRBJ2-3, the V gene TRBV20-1, with 8 bases lining up with TRBD2. V shed 7 bases, J shed 4 bases, and the junction held 10 bases outside the gene matches. From germline, CDR1 is DFQATT and CDR2 SNEGSKA (reference sequence). The CDR3 extends over 14 amino acids. The CDR3 DNA reads as TGCAGTGGATCTCCGGGGGGGCCGGCAGATACGCAGTATTTT. It specifies CSGSPGGPADTQYF.

About this clonotype itself: A far larger clone differs by one base, so this is likely a read error. This chain connects TRBV6-6 to TRBJ1-1; tentative D call: TRBD1 (6 bases). This CDR3 region has 12 residues. In germline, CDR1 is MNHNY, CDR2 SVGAGI (reference sequence). The CDR3 DNA sequence: TGTGCCACTCGGACAGTGAACACTGAAGTTTTCTTT. It codes for CATRTVNTEVFF.

The sample holds many counts of this clonotype. The chain joins TRBV7-8 to TRBJ1-2; D unclear. V was trimmed by 5 bases and J by 7 bases, leaving 11 bases between them. The CDR3 has 12 residues. The germline CDR1 and CDR2 sequences are SGHVS and FQNEAQ. The CDR3 is CASSLNIAGYTF. CDR3 DNA: TGTGCCAGCAGCCTCAATATTGCTGGCTACACCTTC.

This clonotype came up many times. This chain uses TRBV20-1 with TRBJ1-1; D uncertain. The CDR3 is 14 amino acids. Germline assignment: CDR1 DFQATT and CDR2 SNEGSKA (reference sequence). V was pared by 6 bases and J by 0 bases, with 14 bases between. CDR3 sequence: CSAPRTFMNTEAFF. CDR3 nucleotides: TGCAGTGCCCCGAGGACCTTCATGAACACTGAAGCTTTCTTT.

This chain joins TRBV2 and TRBJ2-2, with D hard to call. This CDR3 contains 12 residues. Germline lookup yields CDR1 SNHLY and CDR2 FYNNEI. V was pared by 6 bases and J by 6 bases, with 8 bases between. CDR3 nucleotide sequence: TGTGCCAGCAGGCGAGTGGCCGGGGAGCTGTTTTTT. Translated, it gives CASRRVAGELFF.

This clonotype turned up a few times. The chain recombines TRBV18 with TRBJ1-1; possibly TRBD1 for D (6 bases). This CDR3 is 14 amino acids long. The ends were cut back, 3 bases at V and 1 base at J, with 9 bases in the middle. The V gene's germline CDR1 is KGHSH and CDR2 LQKENI. CDR3 in DNA: TGTGCCAGCTCACCTGGGGGCAGGAACACTGAAGCTTTCTTT. This encodes CASSPGGRNTEAFF.

This clonotype was seen at least ten times. This chain uses TRBV6-2 or TRBV6-3 with TRBJ2-1, with 10 positions matching TRBD1. CDR1 is MNHEY and CDR2 is SVGEGT in the germline V gene. This CDR3 is 19 amino acids long. The V and J ends lost 4 bases and 0 bases, in that order; junction bases with no gene match: 12. CDR3 bases: TGTGCCAGCAGTTTGGGGGACAGGGGCTTTCATCCCTCCTACAATGAGCAGTTCTTC. Amino acids: CASSLGDRGFHPSYNEQFF.